This T cell receptor (beta chain) is from a study of blood T cell repertoires in COVID-19. Germline assignment: CDR1 SGHRS and CDR2 YFSETQ. The CDR3 extends over 15 amino acids. The junction had 5 bases not matched to a gene; V was cut back by 4 bases and J by 4 bases. Profiling relied on immunoSEQ multiplex PCR, and the TCRdb table lists in-frame clones only, not all of them. The table has some 150,000 clones, 80% to 90% seen once. This receptor was identified in a woman in her forties or fifties with acute or convalescent COVID-19. The sample was peripheral blood. This sequence joins TRBV5-1 and TRBJ1-2; TRBD1 matches at 12 bases. As DNA, the CDR3 is TGCGCCAGCAGCACGGGACAGGGGGCTGGCTATGGCTACACCTTC. It specifies CASSTGQGAGYGYTF.